The clone carrying this T cell receptor (beta chain) showed up just once. Its antigen is undetermined. The data were taken from a study of cytomegalovirus exposure and HLA in healthy donors. Study background: Within the Caucasian-associated ancestry cluster were approximately 77% of the roughly 400 genotyped donors.

The CDR3 spans 17 residues. V lost 0 bases and J 0 bases, leaving 13 bases between the germline ends. CDR1 is MGHRA and CDR2 is YSYEKL in the germline V gene. Study-wide results and limits: Rare TCR sequences predominated, though certain public TCRs were found in many donors. Cytomegalovirus association was listed for 150 to 200 TCR beta chains. Common viral pathogens seemed, in a later analysis, to connect with several of the most significant clusters.

Primers included in the PCR were 60 Vbeta and 13 Jbeta primers. Method: immunoSEQ multiplex PCR; TCRdb's copy keeps in-frame clones and lacks some. This sample has over 100,000 clones, with approximately 70% found just once. This TCR came from a young man in good health and CMV-seropositive. Sequenced input: PBMCs. The V and J genes are TRBV4-1 and TRBJ2-3; TRBD2 might be the D (6 bases). DNA for the CDR3: TGCGCCAGCAGCCAAGAGGGGCGGGGACCTAGCACAGATACGCAGTATTTT. Residues: CASSQEGRGPSTDTQYF.